The T cell receptor (beta chain) described here comes from a study of control samples from healthy donors and cancer patients. In its sample, this clone was seen once. Generated by immunoSEQ multiplex PCR, the TCRdb table keeps only in-frame clones and is missing some. The table records roughly 100,000 clones, 80% to 95% of them present only once. Trimming cost V 4 bases and J 5 bases, with 17 bases left between them. This CDR3 has 15 amino acids. The germline CDR1 and CDR2 sequences are LGHDT and YNNKEL (reference sequence). Sequenced: blood. The chain employs TRBV3-1 (or the pseudogene TRBV3-2) and TRBJ1-2; a weak D match, TRBD1 (5 bases). This TCR was sampled from a woman aged 25 to 45 in good health. For the CDR3, the DNA is TGTGCCAGCAGCCTAAGAGACAATTCAGGGTATGGCTACACCTTC. Residues: CASSLRDNSGYGYTF.